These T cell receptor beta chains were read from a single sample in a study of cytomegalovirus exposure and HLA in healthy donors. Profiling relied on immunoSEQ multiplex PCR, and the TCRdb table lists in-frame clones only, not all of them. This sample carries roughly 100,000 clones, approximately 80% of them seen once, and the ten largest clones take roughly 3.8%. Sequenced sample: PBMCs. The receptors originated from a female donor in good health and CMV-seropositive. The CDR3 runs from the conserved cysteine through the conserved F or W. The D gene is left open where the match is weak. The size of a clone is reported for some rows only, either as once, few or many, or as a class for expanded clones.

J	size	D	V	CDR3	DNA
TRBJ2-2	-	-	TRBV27	CASSFRANTGELFF	TGTGCCAGCAGTTTCCGGGCGAACACCGGGGAGCTGTTTTTT
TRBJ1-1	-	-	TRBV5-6	CASSLINRVEAFF	TGTGCCAGCAGCTTGATCAACAGGGTCGAAGCTTTCTTT
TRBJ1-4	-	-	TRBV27	CASSLLDRGEKLFF	TGTGCCAGCAGTCTCTTAGATCGGGGTGAAAAACTGTTTTTT
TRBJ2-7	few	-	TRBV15	CATSRDIVSPEGAYEQYF	TGTGCCACCAGCAGAGATATTGTGTCCCCAGAGGGAGCCTACGAGCAGTACTTC
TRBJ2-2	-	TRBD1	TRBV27	CASSFGTGLNGELFF	TGTGCCAGCAGTTTCGGGACAGGGTTGAACGGGGAGCTGTTTTTT
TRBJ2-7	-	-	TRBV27	CASSLGHMGEQYF	TGTGCCAGCAGTTTGGGACATATGGGGGAGCAGTACTTC
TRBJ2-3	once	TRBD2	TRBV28	CASQLAGFTDTQYF	TGTGCCAGCCAACTAGCGGGGTTCACAGATACGCAGTATTTT
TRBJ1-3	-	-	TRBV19	CASTPRPGEAGNTIYF	TGTGCCAGTACTCCCCGGCCGGGGGAGGCTGGAAACACCATATATTTT
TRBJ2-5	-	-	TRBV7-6	CASSLYQETQYF	TGTGCCAGCAGCCTATACCAAGAGACCCAGTACTTC
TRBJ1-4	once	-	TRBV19	CASSYTSGTNEKLFF	TGTGCCAGTAGCTACACGTCCGGGACTAATGAAAAACTGTTTTTT
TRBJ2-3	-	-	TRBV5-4	CASNLKGDPFTDTQYF	TGTGCCAGCAACCTGAAGGGGGACCCCTTCACAGATACGCAGTATTTT
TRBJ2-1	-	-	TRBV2	CASSVRDEQFF	TGTGCCAGCAGTGTGAGGGATGAGCAGTTCTTC
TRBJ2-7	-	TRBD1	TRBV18	CASSPRNQGDSYEQYF	TGTGCCAGCTCACCACGAAATCAGGGGGACTCCTACGAGCAGTACTTC
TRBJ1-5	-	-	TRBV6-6	CASSRVPNQPQHF	TGTGCCAGCAGCCGCGTCCCCAATCAGCCCCAGCATTTT
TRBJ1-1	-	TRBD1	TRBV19	CASSPRGQGNRNTEAFF	TGTGCCAGTAGTCCGCGTGGACAGGGTAACCGGAACACTGAAGCTTTCTTT
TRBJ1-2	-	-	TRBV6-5	CASSYSRHPYGYTF	TGTGCCAGCAGTTACTCGAGACACCCCTATGGCTACACCTTC
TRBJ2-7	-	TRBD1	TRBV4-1	CASSQRQGASYEQYF	TGCGCCAGCAGCCAGAGACAGGGGGCGAGCTACGAGCAGTACTTC
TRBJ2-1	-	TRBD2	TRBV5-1	CASSLVAGGSYEQFF	TGCGCCAGCAGCTTGGTGGCGGGAGGTAGTTATGAGCAGTTCTTC
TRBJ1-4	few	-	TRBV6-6	CASSYRPDKNEKLFF	TGTGCCAGCAGTTACCGTCCGGACAAAAATGAAAAACTGTTTTTT
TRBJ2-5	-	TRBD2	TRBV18	CASSPQAGVQETQYF	TGTGCCAGCTCACCACAAGCGGGAGTCCAAGAGACCCAGTACTTC
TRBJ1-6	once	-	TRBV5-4	CASSPENSGLSPLHF	TGTGCCAGCAGCCCGGAGAATTCAGGGTTGTCACCCCTCCACTTT
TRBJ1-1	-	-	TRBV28	CASSETGTEAFF	TGTGCCAGCAGTGAAACTGGCACTGAAGCTTTCTTT
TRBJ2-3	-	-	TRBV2	CASSGGWEDTQYF	TGTGCCAGCAGTGGGGGATGGGAGGATACGCAGTATTTT
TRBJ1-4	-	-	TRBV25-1	CASSASTSHEKLFF	TGTGCCAGCAGTGCGTCAACGAGTCATGAAAAACTGTTTTTT
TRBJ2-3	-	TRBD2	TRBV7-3	CASSNTGLAGVDGAQYF	TGTGCCAGCAGCAACACTGGACTAGCGGGAGTGGATGGGGCGCAGTATTTT
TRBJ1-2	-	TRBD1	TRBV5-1	CASGPSGYRGLRNYGYTF	TGCGCCAGCGGGCCCTCGGGATACAGGGGGCTTAGGAACTATGGCTACACCTTC
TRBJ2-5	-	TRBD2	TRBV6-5	CASSYGGEETQYF	TGTGCCAGCAGTTACGGGGGGGAGGAGACCCAGTACTTC
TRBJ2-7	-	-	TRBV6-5	CASSRSGYEQYF	TGTGCCAGCAGCCGATCAGGCTACGAGCAGTACTTC
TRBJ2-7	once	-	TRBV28	CASSFLLRAPYEQYF	TGTGCCAGCAGTTTTCTTCTGCGGGCCCCATACGAGCAGTACTTC
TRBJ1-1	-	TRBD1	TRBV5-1	CASSDLTGGGTEAFF	TGCGCCAGCAGCGACCTAACAGGGGGCGGGACTGAAGCTTTCTTT
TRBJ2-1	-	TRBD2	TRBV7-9	CASSQDRLAGGQYNEQFF	TGTGCCAGCAGCCAAGACAGACTAGCGGGAGGGCAGTACAATGAGCAGTTCTTC
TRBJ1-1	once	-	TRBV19	CASSRGRGNTEAFF	TGTGCCAGTAGTCGCGGGCGCGGGAACACTGAAGCTTTCTTT
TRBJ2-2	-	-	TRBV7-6	CASSLVSRAANTGELFF	TGTGCCAGCAGCTTAGTTAGCAGGGCGGCCAACACCGGGGAGCTGTTTTTT
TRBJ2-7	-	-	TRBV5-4	CASSSTGIYEQYF	TGTGCCAGCAGCTCCACAGGGATCTACGAGCAGTACTTC
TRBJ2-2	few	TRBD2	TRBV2	CASNQGTSPGELFF	TGTGCCAGCAACCAGGGGACTAGTCCCGGGGAGCTGTTTTTT
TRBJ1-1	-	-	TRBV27	CASSFRGTTEAFF	TGTGCCAGCAGTTTTCGGGGAACCACTGAAGCTTTCTTT
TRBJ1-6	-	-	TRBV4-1	CARSQDFPAYYSPLHF	TGCGCCCGCAGCCAAGATTTCCCCGCCTACTATTCACCCCTCCACTTT
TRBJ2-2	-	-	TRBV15	CATSKGEGDTGELFF	TGTGCCACCAGCAAGGGGGAGGGCGACACCGGGGAGCTGTTTTTT
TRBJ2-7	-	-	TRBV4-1	CASSQDGVGGQYF	TGCGCCAGCAGCCAAGACGGGGTGGGCGGGCAGTACTTC
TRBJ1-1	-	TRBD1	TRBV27	CASSFLAPTGAKNTEAFF	TGTGCCAGCAGTTTTTTAGCCCCGACAGGGGCCAAAAACACTGAAGCTTTCTTT
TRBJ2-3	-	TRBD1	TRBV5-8	CASSTGQESTDTQYF	TGTGCCAGCAGCACGGGACAGGAAAGCACAGATACGCAGTATTTT
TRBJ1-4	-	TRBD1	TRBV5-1	CASSLTGTANEKLFF	TGCGCCAGCAGCTTAACTGGGACAGCTAATGAAAAACTGTTTTTT
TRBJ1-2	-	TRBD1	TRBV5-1	CASSLAGTDIYGYTF	TGCGCCAGCAGCTTGGCCGGGACAGACATTTATGGCTACACCTTC
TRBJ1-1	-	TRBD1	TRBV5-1	CASSLGAGTGGTEAFF	TGCGCCAGCAGCTTGGGAGCCGGGACAGGGGGCACTGAAGCTTTCTTT
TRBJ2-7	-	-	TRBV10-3	CAISADTYYEQYF	TGTGCCATCAGTGCCGACACCTACTACGAGCAGTACTTC
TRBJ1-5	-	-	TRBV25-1	CASSLSLDSQPQHF	TGTGCCAGCAGTCTTTCCCTCGACAGTCAGCCCCAGCATTTT
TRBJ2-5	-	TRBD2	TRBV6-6	CASSPHAGGAETQYF	TGTGCCAGCAGTCCCCATGCGGGAGGCGCGGAGACCCAGTACTTC
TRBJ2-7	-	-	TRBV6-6	CASSSLGNYEQYF	TGTGCCAGCAGTTCCCTCGGGAACTACGAGCAGTACTTC
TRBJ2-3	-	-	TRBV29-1	CSVEAGTDTQYF	TGCAGCGTTGAGGCGGGAACAGATACGCAGTATTTT
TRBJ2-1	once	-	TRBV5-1	CASSLGASVNEQFF	TGCGCCAGCAGCTTGGGGGCTAGCGTCAATGAGCAGTTCTTC
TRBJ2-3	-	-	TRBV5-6	CASSLAGEGTDTQYF	TGTGCCAGCAGCTTGGCGGGAGAGGGCACAGATACGCAGTATTTT